Below are 9 T cell receptor beta chains sequenced from a single sample in a study of monozygotic twins with inflammatory bowel disease. TCRdb re-called the 5' RACE reads; one entry per CDR3 protein, DNA not given. The ten top clones account for around 2.5%, within a sample of approximately 420,000 distinct CDR3 sequences. Sequencing input: blood. These receptors originate from a human donor with ulcerative colitis or Crohn's disease, or a healthy co-twin of an affected twin (not recorded which).

This chain's CDR3 is CGSRDRTYNEQFF. The rearrangement joins TRBV7-2 to TRBJ2-1; TCRdb names TRBD1, which stays unverified in the absence of DNA. The germline V gene encodes CDR1 SGHTA and CDR2 FQGNSA. The CDR3 length is 13 residues.

The chain couples TRBV7-9 to TRBJ1-1; the D call of TRBD1 rests on TCRdb alone, since no DNA is present to check it. Looked up from germline, CDR1 is SEHNR and CDR2 is FQNEAQ (reference sequence). The CDR3 has 17 amino acids. The CDR3 is CASSPSGSGGRLTEAFF.

J is TRBJ2-7 and V is TRBV5-4; the TCRdb D gene call, TRBD1, has no DNA to confirm it. CDR3 length: 16 residues. Germline V lookup: CDR1 SGHNT, CDR2 YYREEE (reference sequence). The CDR3 is CASSPPHRTDIYEQYF. Combining the CDR3 with reference TRBV5-4 and TRBJ2-7 gives the whole variable domain ETGVTQSPTHLIKTRGQQVTLRCSSQSGHNTVSWYQQALGQGPQFIFQYYREEENGRGNFPPRFSGLQFPNYSSELNVNALELDDSALYLCASSPPHRTDIYEQYFGPGTRLTVT.

The V gene is TRBV24-1, the J gene TRBJ2-5; TCRdb calls TRBD1, which cannot be checked without DNA. This CDR3 region has 15 residues. Germline CDR1 is KGHDR and CDR2 is SFDVKD. The CDR3 region is CATSDPQGSQETQYF.

V and J are TRBV6-2 or TRBV6-3 and TRBJ2-7; TCRdb proposes TRBD2, but this gene call is untestable without DNA. CDR1 is MNHEY, CDR2 SVGEGT, per germline. The CDR3 totals 15 residues. CDR3 sequence: CASSSRQGPFYEQYF.

The V gene is TRBV24-1, the J gene TRBJ2-7; the TCRdb D gene call, TRBD2, has no DNA to confirm it. The germline gives CDR1 KGHDR, CDR2 SFDVKD. This CDR3 region has 16 residues. This CDR3 reads CATSDGRTSGDYEQYF.

The chain recombines TRBV20-1 with TRBJ2-5; TCRdb selects TRBD1, and the lack of DNA leaves this call unchecked. CDR1 is DFQATT, CDR2 SNEGSKA, per germline (reference sequence). The CDR3 covers 14 residues. The CDR3 loop is CSASRPRRRETQYF.

This chain links TRBV29-1 with TRBJ2-5; the TCRdb call, TRBD1, lacks DNA for checking. The germline CDR1 and CDR2 sequences are SQVTM and ANQGSEA. The CDR3 is made up of 13 amino acids. CDR3 in amino acids: CSVAGGLRETQYF. The complete variable domain, with remaining parts taken from reference TRBV29-1 and TRBJ2-5, reads SAVISQKPSRDICQRGTSLTIQCQVDSQVTMMFWYRQQPGQSLTLIATANQGSEATYESGFVIDKFPISRPNLTFSTLTVSNMSPEDSSIYLCSVAGGLRETQYFGPGTRLLVL.

This chain uses TRBV30 with TRBJ1-1; TCRdb indicates TRBD1, and absent DNA this call remains unverified. The CDR3 covers 13 residues. CDR1 is GTSNPN, CDR2 SVGIG, per germline (reference sequence). CDR3: CAWSGQATAEAFF.